This paragraph reports one T cell receptor (beta chain). It has no known antigen specificity. No quality values exist for individual bases; no much larger clone is one base distant. The CDR3 regions of human TCRbeta chains were analyzed by immunosequencing. Concerning the study's data processing: Repertoire TCRs were matched against a reference library of SARS-CoV-2-specific TCRs generated with the MIRA antigen-specificity platform. Breadth meant the fraction of unique TCRs that were SARS-CoV-2-associated, whereas depth meant the fraction of total T cells that were SARS-CoV-2-associated. Each spike-specific TCR was assigned to its reactive spike region and to a CD4 or CD8 class using the MIRA data. Log10-transformed breadth and depth values were compared by one-way ANOVA with Sidak's multiple comparisons tests. The clones in this table, taken by TCRdb from immuneACCESS, are in-frame only. Not every clone is retained; where verified, under half of the shortfall comes from an unresolved V gene, and the cause of the rest is unknown. That table gives V, J and clone size, and the DNA gave D and trimming. This sample gives about 140,000 clones in total; approximately 89% of them show up just once. The ten largest clones represent around 2.8% of the sample.

This specimen belongs to a study of T cell responses to AZD1222 COVID-19 vaccine (dated by TCRdb to the early 2020s). About the full investigation: Because spike-specific TCR depth and breadth did not differ between the two schedules, AZD1222 recipients who got a second dose at roughly 4 weeks were pooled with those who got a second dose at roughly 12 weeks. TCR sequencing was performed for roughly 250 trial participants, of whom about 200 were given two doses of AZD1222 and around 25 were given two doses of MenACWY control vaccine. Trial participants were enrolled by age into subgroups of 18-55, 56-69 and 70-plus years, and around 140, 26 and 57 TCR-sequenced participants, respectively, were included in these subgroups.

The sample's time point, from its label and the paper: baseline before first vaccination. The vaccinee samples were drawn from two UK trials, COV001 and COV002, one of which was a single-blind randomized controlled phase 2/3 trial testing AZD1222 (ChAdOx1 nCoV-19) in healthy adults. For TCRbeta chain sequencing, PBMC samples from trial participants were taken at day 0 and at day 28 after the second dose. Overall study results and their limits: After two AZD1222 doses, spike-specific TCR breadth and depth were significantly higher than at day 0 and than in MenACWY recipients. No day 14 peak-response samples were available, so repertoires were characterized only after the peak T cell response. Most participants were white British and females outnumbered males, and the authors suggested that clonal diversity may have been underestimated. The 56-69-year group was small, and its depth increase did not reach significance, likely because of low power. Epitopes outside the regions mutated in the B.1.351 and B.1.1.7 variants were reportedly recognized by nearly half of the unique spike-specific TCRs. Conclusions about previously exposed vaccinees are limited because only a handful of AZD1222 recipients were SARS-CoV-2 seropositive at baseline. Vaccine-associated CD4 TCRs spanned the whole spike protein, with dominant responses in regions 160-218 and 743-854.

This material consisted of peripheral blood, taken on day 0 of AZD1222 vaccination. This receptor was obtained from an adult in good health.

In nucleotides, the sequence is TGTGCCAGCAGGCCAGGGGGCCGTGAGACCCAGTACTTC. Its protein reads: CASRPGGRETQYF. The chain is made from TRBV12-3 or TRBV12-4 and TRBJ2-5, and TRBD1 matches 8 of the central bases. Germline trimming amounts to 6 bases on V and 5 bases on J, with 5 as the count of junction bases outside the gene matches. The CDR3 numbers 13 residues from cysteine through phenylalanine. Left in the record is the CDR3 DNA by itself, 39 bases read in frame from the first base.